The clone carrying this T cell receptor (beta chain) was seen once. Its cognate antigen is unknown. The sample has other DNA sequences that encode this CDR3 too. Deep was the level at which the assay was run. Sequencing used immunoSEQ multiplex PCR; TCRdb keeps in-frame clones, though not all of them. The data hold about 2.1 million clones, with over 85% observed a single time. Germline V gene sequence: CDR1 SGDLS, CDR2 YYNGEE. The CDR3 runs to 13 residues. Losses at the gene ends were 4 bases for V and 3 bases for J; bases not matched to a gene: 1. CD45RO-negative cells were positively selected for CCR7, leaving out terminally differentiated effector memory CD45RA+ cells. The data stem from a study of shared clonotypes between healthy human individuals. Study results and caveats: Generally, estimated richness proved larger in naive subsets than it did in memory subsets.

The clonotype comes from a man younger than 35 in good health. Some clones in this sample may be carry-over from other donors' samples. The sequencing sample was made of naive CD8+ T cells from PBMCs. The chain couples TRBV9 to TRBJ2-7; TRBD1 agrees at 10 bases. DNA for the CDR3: TGTGCCAGCAGCCGGGACAGGGGCTACGAGCAGTACTTC. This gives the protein CASSRDRGYEQYF.